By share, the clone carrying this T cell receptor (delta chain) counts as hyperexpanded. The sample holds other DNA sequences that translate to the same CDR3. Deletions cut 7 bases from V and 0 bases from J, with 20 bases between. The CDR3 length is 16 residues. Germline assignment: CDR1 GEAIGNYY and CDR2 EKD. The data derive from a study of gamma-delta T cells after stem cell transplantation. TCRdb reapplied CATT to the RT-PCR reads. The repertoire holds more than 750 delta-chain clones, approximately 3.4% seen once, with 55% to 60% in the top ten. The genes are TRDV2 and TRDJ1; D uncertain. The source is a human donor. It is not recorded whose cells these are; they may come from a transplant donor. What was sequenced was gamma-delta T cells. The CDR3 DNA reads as TGTGCCTGCGGAACGAAAACCCACTTATACACCGATAAACTCATCTTT. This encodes CACGTKTHLYTDKLIF.